This T cell receptor beta chain was found in a study of T cells in Graves' hyperthyroidism and ophthalmopathy. Amplification targeted TCR beta CDR3 regions from RNA transcripts. Primed by the HTBI set, a first-round RT-PCR was run on the TCR CDR3. Each CDR3 protein is one row after TCRdb ran MiXCR on the multiplex PCR reads. The profile shows around 800,000 distinct CDR3 sequences, more than 30% of them singletons. The V gene's germline CDR1 is LNHDA and CDR2 SQIVND (reference sequence). V gave up 5 bases and J gave up 9 bases, with 19 bases separating them. The CDR3 loop spans 14 amino acids. Findings and limits, study-wide: Patients with ophthalmopathy were separated from those with stable hyperthyroidism by a 13 V-J model. Blood also showed most of the thyroid clonotypes that were expanded above 0.001.

This clonotype was observed once. Its antigen is currently unknown. Stable hyperthyroidism: no ophthalmopathy progression over 18 months of follow-up. The PBMCs studied were ones that came from 10 ml fresh peripheral blood. The material sequenced was blood. V usage is TRBV19 and J usage is TRBJ2-5, with D perhaps matching TRBD2 (5 bases). This sequence originates from a man between 18 and 35 years old with Graves' hyperthyroidism. The CDR3 DNA follows: TGTGCCAGTAGTGGGCATGCGGAAGCGCGGGCCCAGTACTTC. Translating gives CASSGHAEARAQYF.